What follows are 23 T cell receptor beta chains derived from one specimen sequenced in a study of cytomegalovirus exposure and HLA in healthy donors. Both 60 Vbeta primers and 13 Jbeta primers went into the PCR. The protocol was immunoSEQ multiplex PCR, while the TCRdb copy is restricted to in-frame clones and leaves out a portion. Of around 130,000 clones listed, over 60% were seen once; the top ten hold approximately 0.97%. The sample comprised PBMCs. The receptor set was obtained from a human donor in good health.

This chain uses TRBV4-1 with TRBJ2-5; the D gene is possibly TRBD1 (5 bases). The CDR3 is made up of 14 amino acids. Trimming removed 1 base at V and 5 bases at J, with 11 bases between. Germline CDR1 reads MGHRA; CDR2 reads YSYEKL. CDR3 bases: TGCGCCAGCAGCCAAGTTGGGGCTAGGGAGACCCAGTACTTC. Amino acid sequence: CASSQVGARETQYF.

This rearrangement joins TRBV6-6 to TRBJ1-4; D ambiguous. Trimming took off 3 bases at V and 0 bases at J, with 11 bases between the two ends. Per germline, CDR1 MNHNY and CDR2 SVGAGI (reference sequence). CDR3 length equals 16 residues. The CDR3 DNA reads as TGTGCCAGCAGTTATCCCGGGATATCAACTAATGAAAAACTGTTTTTT. Translating gives CASSYPGISTNEKLFF.

V is TRBV5-6 and J is TRBJ1-4; D perhaps matches TRBD1 (6 bases). Trimming removed 1 base from V and 8 bases from J, with 9 bases in between. The CDR3 has 13 residues. Looked up from germline, CDR1 is SGHDT and CDR2 is YYEEEE. Here the CDR3 reads CASSLFQGEKLFF. The DNA for the CDR3 is TGTGCCAGCAGCTTGTTCCAGGGGGAAAAACTGTTTTTT.

The chain links TRBV6-6 to TRBJ2-5; 9 nucleotides line up with TRBD2. CDR3 length: 13 residues. V was clipped by 6 bases and J by 4 bases; unmatched bases: 3. In germline, CDR1 is MNHNY, CDR2 SVGAGI (reference sequence). CDR3: CASSGLASETQYF. The DNA for the CDR3 is TGTGCCAGCAGCGGACTAGCGTCAGAGACCCAGTACTTC.

The rearrangement links TRBV19 to TRBJ1-5, with a weak D call TRBD1 (5 bases). Trimming shortened V by 3 bases and J by 4 bases, and 13 bases separated the two germline ends. The CDR3 sequence is 15 residues long. The germline V gene has CDR1 LNHDA and CDR2 SQIVND (reference sequence). The CDR3 reads CASSIEGLGNQPQHF. The CDR3 region has the DNA TGTGCCAGTAGTATTGAGGGACTGGGGAATCAGCCCCAGCATTTT.

The gene calls are TRBV27 and TRBJ1-4; 7 nucleotides match TRBD1. The germline V gene encodes CDR1 MNHEY and CDR2 SMNVEV (reference sequence). The CDR3 has 17 residues. Germline trimming cut 6 bases from V and 0 bases from J; bases unmatched to any gene: 10. The CDR3 nucleotides are TGTGCCAGCAGCCCTAGACAGGGTCCCTCAACTAATGAAAAACTGTTTTTT. This encodes CASSPRQGPSTNEKLFF. Full variable domain (remainder filled in from reference TRBV27 and TRBJ1-4): EAQVTQNPRYLITVTGKKLTVTCSQNMNHEYMSWYRQDPGLGLRQIYYSMNVEVTDKGDVPEGYKVSRKEKRNFPLILESPSPNQTSLYFCASSPRQGPSTNEKLFFGSGTQLSVL.

About this clone itself: A read error may account for a junction end that differs from germline. Other DNA sequences from this sample encode an identical CDR3 as well. V is TRBV5-4 and J is TRBJ1-6; no reliable D call. CDR1 and CDR2 (germline): SGHNT, YYREEE (reference sequence). This CDR3 comprises 20 residues. CDR3 residues: CASSLFNPPTPSSYNSPLHF. In nucleotides, the CDR3 is TGTGCCAGCAGCCTATTCAACCCTCCAACCCCGAGCTCCTATAATTCCCCCCTCCACTTT.

CDR3 coding DNA: TGTGCCAGCACCCCAGCGACAGGGCTTGGGGACACTGAAGCTTTCTTT. It specifies CASTPATGLGDTEAFF. The rearrangement links TRBV9 to TRBJ1-1; 7 bases align to TRBD1. The CDR3 length is 16 residues. The germline gives CDR1 SGDLS, CDR2 YYNGEE. Trimming removed 6 bases from V and 3 bases from J; junction bases left unmatched: 14.

The chain recombines TRBV28 with TRBJ2-4, with D perhaps TRBD2 (5 bases). The CDR3 is 12 residues long. Trimming cost V 8 bases and J 8 bases, with 13 bases left between them. Germline CDR1 reads MDHEN; CDR2 reads SYDVKM. The DNA for the CDR3 is TGTGCCAGCGGACTGACATTTGACATTCAGTACTTC. It specifies CASGLTFDIQYF.

The gene calls are TRBV19 and TRBJ2-2; no reliable D call. V lost 6 bases and J lost 7, with 3 bases in between. The CDR3 length is 10 residues. Germline V gene sequence: CDR1 LNHDA, CDR2 SQIVND (reference sequence). The CDR3 DNA reads TGTGCCAGTAGGAGCGGGGAGCTGTTTTTT. It encodes CASRSGELFF.

The chain employs TRBV7-9 and TRBJ1-2; D gene ambiguous. This CDR3 is built from 14 residues. CDR1 and CDR2 (germline): SEHNR, FQNEAQ (reference sequence). V lost 1 base and J lost 5, with 11 bases in between. CDR3: CASSLVVAKYGYTF. The DNA of the CDR3 is TGTGCCAGCAGCTTAGTGGTAGCAAAGTATGGCTACACCTTC.

This chain joins TRBV13 and TRBJ2-3; D gene unclear. The CDR3 covers 13 residues. The germline CDR1 and CDR2 sequences are PRHDT and FYEKMQ (reference sequence). Trimming left V 2 bases short and J 5 bases short, with 8 bases between. Here the CDR3 reads CASSLIALDTQYF. The CDR3 DNA follows: TGTGCCAGCAGCTTAATCGCGTTAGATACGCAGTATTTT.

V gene TRBV6-1 combines with J gene TRBJ2-1, with D maybe TRBD1 (6 bases). The CDR3 runs to 14 residues. Germline lookup yields CDR1 MNHNS and CDR2 SASEGT. V lost 4 bases and J 8 bases, leaving 15 bases between the germline ends. The CDR3 nucleotides are TGTGCCAGCAGTGCCCCACCCAGGGGCGATGAGCAGTTCTTC. Amino acid sequence: CASSAPPRGDEQFF.

The chain links TRBV7-6 to TRBJ1-1, with a possible D match to TRBD1 (5 bases). From germline, CDR1 is SGHVS and CDR2 FNYEAQ. The CDR3 covers 14 residues. The V end was cut by 1 base, the J end by 4 bases, with 10 bases between. The chain's CDR3 is CASSLGGETTEAFF. Here the CDR3 DNA reads TGTGCCAGCAGCTTAGGGGGGGAGACCACTGAAGCTTTCTTT.

The gene calls are TRBV7-9 and TRBJ2-5; D possibly corresponds to TRBD2 (5 bases). Between the trimmed V and J ends, which lost 3 bases and 4 bases, there was a span of 15 bases. CDR1 is SEHNR and CDR2 is FQNEAQ in the germline V gene (reference sequence). This CDR3 contains 15 residues. The CDR3 nucleotides are TGTGCCAGCAGCTTTTTTCAGGCGGGCGGAGAGACCCAGTACTTC. This translates into CASSFFQAGGETQYF.

The chain employs TRBV27 and TRBJ2-1; D perhaps matches TRBD2 (6 bases). The germline V and J ends were trimmed by 6 bases and 7 bases, with 13 bases remaining between them. This CDR3 is built from 13 residues. Germline V lookup: CDR1 MNHEY, CDR2 SMNVEV (reference sequence). For the CDR3, the DNA is TGTGCCAGCAGCCTTAGCGGTTTAAATGAGCAGTTCTTC. It specifies CASSLSGLNEQFF.

The CDR3 DNA reads as TGTGCCAGCGCCGGGCGGGGGACGGTGAAGAACTCACCCCTCCACTTT. Translation gives CASAGRGTVKNSPLHF. The J gene is TRBJ1-6, the V gene TRBV2; a weak D match, TRBD1 (5 bases). V was clipped by 8 bases and J by 10 bases, with 24 bases between them. CDR1 and CDR2 from the germline V gene are SNHLY and FYNNEI. The CDR3 extends over 16 amino acids.

CDR3 coding DNA: TGTGCCAGCAGAGGGGGCTTGGACACTGAAGCTTTCTTT. Protein product: CASRGGLDTEAFF. The J gene is TRBJ1-1, the V gene TRBV5-4; 7 bases are a match to TRBD1. CDR1 and CDR2 from the germline V gene are SGHNT and YYREEE (reference sequence). The CDR3 has 13 residues. Trimming removed 5 bases from V and 3 bases from J; junction bases left unmatched: 4.

The chain recombines TRBV12-5 with TRBJ1-5, with 10 bases matching TRBD1. Germline V gene data show CDR1 as LGHNT and CDR2 as FRNRAP. The CDR3 loop spans 16 amino acids. V lost 0 bases, J lost 5 bases, and 4 bases stayed unmatched. The CDR3 loop is CASGLVSGTGDQPQHF. The CDR3 DNA is TGTGCTAGTGGTTTGGTTTCCGGGACAGGGGATCAGCCCCAGCATTTT.

V usage is TRBV19 and J usage is TRBJ1-6, with D possibly being TRBD1 (6 bases). Per germline, CDR1 LNHDA and CDR2 SQIVND (reference sequence). The CDR3 is 15 residues long. The V end was cut by 6 bases, the J end by 10 bases, with 19 bases between. The CDR3 is CASRDQQGDDSPLHF. The CDR3 DNA reads as TGTGCCAGTAGGGACCAACAGGGAGACGACTCACCCCTCCACTTT.

The chain carries TRBV29-1 and TRBJ2-3; 8 positions agree with TRBD2. The ends lost 6 bases at V and 0 bases at J; junction bases unmatched: 5. Germline CDR1 is SQVTM and CDR2 is ANQGSEA. CDR3 size: 14 residues. Here the CDR3 reads CSVLSGESTDTQYF. CDR3 bases: TGCAGCGTCCTTAGCGGGGAAAGCACAGATACGCAGTATTTT.

This clone was seen a single time. The gene calls are TRBV29-1 and TRBJ2-7, with D perhaps matching TRBD1 (6 bases). The germline V gene has CDR1 SQVTM and CDR2 ANQGSEA. Trimming removed 7 bases at V and 2 bases at J, with 9 bases between. There are 11 residues in the CDR3. CDR3 region: CSGTDTYEQYF. The CDR3 region has the DNA TGCAGCGGGACAGATACCTACGAGCAGTACTTC.

Of note for this clone: The germline gene is not matched at one end of the junction; a read error may be the cause. The rearrangement uses TRBV28 and TRBJ1-3, with 7 bases aligning to TRBD1. Germline V gives CDR1 MDHEN, CDR2 SYDVKM. This CDR3 spans 16 amino acids. CDR3 DNA: TGTGCCGGCAGTAACAGGGGTGCTGGCTCTGGAAACACCATATATTTT. It yields the protein CAGSNRGAGSGNTIYF.